This is a list of T cell receptor beta chains from one sample in a study of human T cells and chemical hapten exposure. TCRdb reanalysed the RACE reads using MiXCR and keeps one entry per CDR3 protein. The sample has 180,000 or so distinct CDR3 sequences, 20% to 25% seen once; the top ten hold over 2%. The sample consisted of whole blood, taken in connection with sensitization to the hapten diphenylcyclopropenone (DPC). These receptors were obtained from a woman in her forties with alopecia areata. Some clones in this sample may be carry-over from other donors' samples. The CDR3 runs from the conserved cysteine through the conserved F or W. D genes are given only for firm matches. Only some rows state a clone size, as once, few, many or a class for expanded clones.

clone size,D gene,V gene,J gene,CDR3 protein,CDR3 DNA
few,NA,TRBV29-1,TRBJ1-5,CSVGANNQPQHF,TGCAGCGTTGGTGCTAATAATCAGCCCCAGCATTTT
many,NA,TRBV7-3,TRBJ1-1,CASSLSGNTEAFF,TGTGCCAGCAGCTTAAGTGGGAACACTGAAGCTTTCTTT
NA,NA,TRBV20-1,TRBJ2-7,CSGRGDSPYEQYF,TGCAGTGGAAGGGGGGATAGCCCCTACGAGCAGTACTTC
many,NA,TRBV28,TRBJ2-7,CATGHTSYEQYF,TGTGCCACCGGACATACCTCCTACGAGCAGTACTTC
NA,TRBD1,TRBV6-1,TRBJ1-2,CASSEGDRGEGYTF,TGTGCCAGCAGTGAAGGGGACAGGGGAGAAGGCTACACCTTC
NA,TRBD1,TRBV6-2/TRBV6-3,TRBJ2-7,CASNTGQVPYEQYF,TGTGCCAGCAACACGGGACAGGTACCCTACGAGCAGTACTTC
NA,NA,TRBV12-3/TRBV12-4,TRBJ1-4,CASSLVGEKLFF,TGTGCCAGCAGTTTGGTCGGTGAAAAACTGTTTTTT
many,NA,TRBV28,TRBJ2-2,CASSLLQNTGELFF,TGTGCCAGCAGTTTATTGCAGAACACCGGGGAGCTGTTTTTT
NA,TRBD1,TRBV6-5,TRBJ1-1,CASSYSMGQAFEAFF,TGTGCCAGCAGTTACTCGATGGGACAGGCGTTTGAAGCTTTCTTT
NA,NA,TRBV7-2,TRBJ1-5,CASSLAWGGDEPQHF,TGTGCCAGCAGCTTAGCATGGGGGGGTGATGAGCCCCAGCATTTT
NA,NA,TRBV24-1,TRBJ1-2,CATSGSRDYGYTF,TGTGCCACCAGTGGAAGCAGGGACTATGGCTACACCTTC
NA,NA,TRBV7-8,TRBJ2-1,CASSPGLVASIF,TGTGCCAGCAGCCCGGGGTTGGTAGCCTCCATCTTC
NA,TRBD2,TRBV6-5,TRBJ2-1,CASKDSGKGNEQFF,TGTGCCAGCAAGGATAGCGGGAAGGGAAATGAGCAGTTCTTC
few,TRBD2,TRBV27,TRBJ2-7,CASSPLPGGYEQYF,TGTGCCAGCAGTCCCCTCCCGGGAGGTTACGAGCAGTACTTC
NA,NA,TRBV5-6,TRBJ2-7,CASSLMADISYEQYF,TGTGCCAGCAGCTTGATGGCAGACATCTCCTACGAGCAGTACTTC
NA,NA,TRBV20-1,TRBJ2-2,CSASPLPGTRYTGELFF,TGCAGTGCTAGCCCTCTTCCGGGGACTCGATACACCGGGGAGCTGTTTTTT
NA,NA,TRBV6-2/TRBV6-3,TRBJ2-7,CASSPDHSYEQYF,TGTGCCAGCAGCCCAGACCACTCCTACGAGCAGTACTTC
NA,NA,TRBV15,TRBJ2-5,CATSRDRKTQYF,TGTGCCACCAGCAGAGATCGAAAGACCCAGTACTTC
NA,NA,TRBV15,TRBJ2-7,CATSRLEADRRYEQYF,TGTGCCACCAGCAGGTTAGAAGCCGATAGGAGGTACGAGCAGTACTTC